This T cell receptor beta chain was found in a study of identical twins (dated by TCRdb to 2015 to 2016). In terms of the full investigation: The study deep-sequenced TCR alpha and beta repertoires from monozygotic twins, unrelated adults of various ages and cord blood to test whether fetal clonotypes persist. Replicate twin experiments were performed at different times using different library preparation protocols to rule out contamination.

The library was made by 5' RACE. Sequencing took place on an Illumina HiSeq 2000. A universal primer binding site was added through template switching, and the final cDNA carried a unique molecular identifier so that TCR cDNA molecules could be counted accurately. Specific primers in the conserved constant-segment region were used to synthesize first-strand cDNA for TCR alpha and beta chains. To control for contamination, every cDNA library was double barcoded, receiving both a SMART-Mk sample barcode and Illumina barcodes. Two successive PCR steps introduced TruSeq adapter sequences along with Illumina sample barcodes. The TCR alpha and beta cDNA libraries were sequenced on the Illumina HiSeq platform using custom primers. The original methods were these. MiGEC was used to process raw reads and extract unique molecular identifiers, and MiXCR was used to find CDR3 positions. Recombination models were inferred per individual with the repgenHMM and IGoR tools using an EM algorithm. The analysis of shared clonotypes was done with the tcR package in R, with sharing normalized by the product of cloneset sizes. Out-of-frame nonproductive sequences were analyzed to study raw recombination free of thymic and clonal selection effects. TCRdb reprocessing: public reads trimmed at Q25 with fastp, clones called with MiXCR, in-frame beta chains kept. Rows with a matching CDR3 protein are joined into one entry that keeps the most common DNA and genes. These V and J calls are TCRdb output, not the study's own analysis. The sample table holds about 470,000 distinct CDR3 sequences, of which 20% to 25% were seen once. The top ten hold about 3% of the sample.

V loses 3 bases of germline sequence and J loses 1 base, and the interval between the two ends is 6 bases. The germline V gene sets CDR1 to MRHNA and CDR2 to SNTAGT. The CDR3 holds 14 amino acids from the cysteine to the phenylalanine. The DNA shown is the 42-base CDR3, in frame from base 1. Only healthy Caucasian donors were included. Three pairs of female monozygotic twins, all aged roughly 18 to 29 years, were included in the twin cohort. Positive isolation kits from Invitrogen were used to isolate CD4+ and CD8+ T cell populations. Comment on this clonotype: Its antigen target is currently unknown. Just one base apart from a much larger clone, this may be a read error.

Broad study findings and their caveats: Because the same donors could not be followed over many years, conclusions were based on cross-sectional statistical analysis. Recombination models systematically underestimated out-of-frame TCR alpha sharing in monozygotic twins but agreed with sharing between unrelated individuals. Invariant T cells such as MAIT and iNKT could partly confound zero-insertion analyses, although diverse VJ usage argued against such confounding for most clonotypes. Abundant cord blood beta clonotypes carried fewer insertions; young adult naive repertoires showed a weaker similar trend, while memory repertoires showed none. Excess twin sharing in beta out-of-frame sequences was weaker because fewer shared sequences lowered the signal-to-noise ratio. Compared with coincidental sharing between unrelated individuals, an excess of low generation-probability sequences was observed among out-of-frame TCR alpha sequences shared between twins.

These data were likewise used in another study, on T cells expressing NK-cell markers. The second publication reports: About 8 donors provided sorted CD3+CD56+NKG2C+, CD3+CD56+NKG2C- and CD3+CD56-NKG2C+ T-cell subsets, whose TCR beta-chain repertoires were profiled. Of the eight sequenced donors, seven were found to be HCMV-seropositive and one was found to be HCMV-seronegative. In several experiments an anti-gammadeltaTCR antibody was added to restrict sorting to alphabetaTCR-expressing T cells. In more than five donors, the dominant CD3+CD56+NKG2C+ clonotypes ranked among the top 10 CD8+ clonotypes, making up 1.0-7.0% of CD8+ T cells. Those dominant clonotypes were again the most abundant among CD3+CD56-NKG2C+ cells in a few donors, at roughly 28.3-60.1%. Whether the expanded NKG2C-expressing T cell clones were specific for HCMV antigens remained unclear. All eight donors whose samples were sequenced were randomly selected healthy volunteers, three of them men and five women. To determine HCMV serostatus, a commercial ELISA kit was used to detect HCMV-specific IgG in serum. Reads were demultiplexed and grouped by UMI with MIGEC, and clonotypes were assembled and quantified with MiTCR. To exclude erroneous sequences, only TCR cDNA sequences supported by at least two reads were retained. The tcR package was used for downstream repertoire analysis, and clonotypes were matched across fractions by CDR3 nucleotide sequence plus V segment. VDJmatch was used to annotate antigen specificity against VDJdb, with one amino acid substitution allowed in CDR3.

Sequencing was performed on CD4+ T cells sorted from blood. The V and J genes are TRBV6-4 and TRBJ2-2; possibly the D gene is TRBD1, per 6 matching bases. The sequence was obtained from a woman aged 18-29 years in good health. CDR3 sequence: CASSEQGNTGELFF. The DNA reads TGTGCCAGCAGTGAACAGGGGAACACCGGGGAGCTGTTTTTT.